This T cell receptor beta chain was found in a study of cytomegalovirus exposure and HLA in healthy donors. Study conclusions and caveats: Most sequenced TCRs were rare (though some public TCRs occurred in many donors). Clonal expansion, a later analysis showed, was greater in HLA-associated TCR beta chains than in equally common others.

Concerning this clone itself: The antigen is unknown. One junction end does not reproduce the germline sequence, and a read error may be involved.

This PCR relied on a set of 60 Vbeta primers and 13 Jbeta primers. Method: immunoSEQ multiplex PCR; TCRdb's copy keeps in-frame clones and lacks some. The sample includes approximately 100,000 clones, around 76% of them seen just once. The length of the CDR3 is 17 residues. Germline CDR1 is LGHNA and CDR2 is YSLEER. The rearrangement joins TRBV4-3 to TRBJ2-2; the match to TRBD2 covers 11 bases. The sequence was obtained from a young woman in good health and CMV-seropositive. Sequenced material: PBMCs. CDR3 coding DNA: TGCGCCAGCAGCGAAGACACTAGCGGGAGTTTCACCGGGGAGCTGTTTTTT. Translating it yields CASSEDTSGSFTGELFF.